Each of the 17 T cell receptor beta chains below was sequenced from the same sample in a study of read filtering for tumor transcriptome and immune sequencing. The library was built from about 400 ng RNA with molecular barcoded adaptors for alpha/delta and beta/gamma chains. MiXCR, run by TCRdb on the reads, gives a single entry per CDR3 protein. The data contain 100,000 to 150,000 distinct CDR3 sequences, 10% to 15% of them singletons. Input material: a population of CD138-negative cells sorted from bone marrow. The source of these receptors is a donor at least 40 years old with multiple myeloma.

Many counts were recorded for this clonotype. The gene calls are TRBV7-9 and TRBJ2-1; 14 bases match TRBD2. Looked up from germline, CDR1 is SEHNR and CDR2 is FQNEAQ (reference sequence). The V and J ends lost 5 bases and 7 bases, in that order; junction bases with no gene match: 4. The CDR3 is 15 amino acids. The CDR3 spells CASSPGLAGVNEQFF. The CDR3 DNA follows: TGTGCCAGCAGCCCGGGACTAGCGGGAGTTAATGAGCAGTTCTTC.

In its sample, this clonotype was seen many times. This chain joins TRBV7-2 and TRBJ1-4; perhaps TRBD1 as D (5 bases). Germline CDR1 and CDR2: SGHTA and FQGNSA. There are 14 residues in the CDR3. V gave up 5 bases and J gave up 11 bases, with 18 bases separating them. CDR3 DNA sequence: TGTGCCAGCAGCCGGGGGTCGGGCCTGGAGAAACTGTTTTTT. Translation: CASSRGSGLEKLFF.

At least ten counts were recorded for this clonotype. CDR3 sequence: CSARVSGSETQYF. CDR3 DNA sequence: TGCAGTGCTAGAGTGTCAGGGTCGGAGACCCAGTACTTC. The V gene is TRBV20-1, the J gene TRBJ2-5, with D possibly matching TRBD1 (5 bases). Germline CDR1 DFQATT, CDR2 SNEGSKA (reference sequence). CDR3 length equals 13 residues. With 1 base removed from V and 5 bases from J, the gap between germline ends came to 11 bases.

Ten or more counts support this clonotype. J is TRBJ2-1 and V is TRBV29-1; the D gene is possibly TRBD2 (5 bases). Trimming took off 4 bases at V and 6 bases at J, with 10 bases between the two ends. Germline assignment: CDR1 SQVTM and CDR2 ANQGSEA. The CDR3 is 12 amino acids. CDR3 bases: TGCAGCGTTGCTGCTAGCCCCAATGAGCAGTTCTTC. This sequence encodes CSVAASPNEQFF.

The chain couples TRBV4-1 to TRBJ2-3, with D tentatively TRBD2 (5 bases). Trimming left V 2 bases short and J 1 base short, with 13 bases between. CDR3 length: 16 amino acids. Germline V gene lookup returns CDR1 MGHRA and CDR2 YSYEKL. CDR3 sequence reads: CASSQLSGVGTDTQYF. The CDR3 region has the DNA TGCGCCAGCAGCCAACTATCCGGGGTGGGCACAGATACGCAGTATTTT.

Ten or more counts support this clonotype. The J gene is TRBJ2-7, the V gene TRBV20-1; 11 bases are a match to TRBD2. The CDR3 sequence is 15 residues long. V gave up 4 bases and J gave up 4 bases; unmatched junction bases: 9. Germline CDR1 DFQATT, CDR2 SNEGSKA (reference sequence). The CDR3 DNA follows: TGCAGTGCTACCCCCGGGACTAGCGGAGTATACGAGCAGTACTTC. It encodes CSATPGTSGVYEQYF.

This clonotype was seen a few times. The rearrangement links TRBV20-1 to TRBJ2-1; 7 bases map to TRBD2. Germline trimming cut 5 bases from V and 6 bases from J; bases unmatched to any gene: 4. CDR1 and CDR2 (germline): DFQATT, SNEGSKA (reference sequence). This CDR3 has 12 residues. The CDR3 sequence is CSAYRGVNEQFF. CDR3 DNA sequence: TGCAGTGCTTACCGGGGGGTCAATGAGCAGTTCTTC.

This clonotype was observed many times. The J gene is TRBJ2-1, the V gene TRBV28; TRBD1 might be the D (5 bases). This CDR3 has 15 amino acids. Germline V gives CDR1 MDHEN, CDR2 SYDVKM. Trimming took 6 bases from V and 4 from J, leaving 16 bases between them. DNA for the CDR3: TGTGCCAGCAGATCAGGGTTTAAGAGTTACAATGAGCAGTTCTTC. Its translation is CASRSGFKSYNEQFF.

This sequence joins TRBV6-2 or TRBV6-3 and TRBJ2-3; 8 nucleotides agree with TRBD2. The junction had 9 bases not matched to a gene; V was cut back by 8 bases and J by 5 bases. This CDR3 is 14 amino acids long. Germline loops: CDR1 MNHEY, CDR2 SVGEGT. CDR3 in DNA: TGTGCCAGCGGTTTTAGCGGGGAGGGAGATACGCAGTATTTT. The encoded protein is CASGFSGEGDTQYF.

In its sample, this clonotype was seen many times. V usage is TRBV30 and J usage is TRBJ2-1, with 9 bases identical to TRBD2. CDR3 length: 16 amino acids. Germline V lookup: CDR1 GTSNPN, CDR2 SVGIG (reference sequence). The V segment lost 0 bases and the J segment 5 bases; nucleotides outside the gene matches: 8. CDR3 residues: CAWSVPLSGSHNEQFF. In DNA form, the CDR3 reads TGTGCCTGGAGTGTCCCCCTTAGCGGGAGCCACAATGAGCAGTTCTTC.

The table lists this clonotype with many counts. The rearrangement links TRBV20-1 to TRBJ2-5; 7 bases agree with TRBD2. V dropped 3 bases and J dropped 4; count of bases not matched to a gene: 8. Germline-derived CDR1 and CDR2 are DFQATT and SNEGSKA (reference sequence). The CDR3 is 14 amino acids. CDR3 bases: TGCAGTGCTAGCCCCCGGGGGGTTCGAGAGACCCAGTACTTC. This codes for CSASPRGVRETQYF.

This clonotype was counted at least ten times. The rearrangement links TRBV5-1 to TRBJ2-7, with D possibly matching TRBD2 (6 bases). CDR1 and CDR2 (germline): SGHRS, YFSETQ. Trimming removed 0 bases from V and 6 bases from J, with 16 bases in between. This CDR3 spans 15 amino acids. CDR3 sequence (DNA): TGCGCCAGCAGCTTGGTAGGGCTAGCGCCGAGCGAGCAGTACTTC. Translation gives CASSLVGLAPSEQYF.

This clonotype was recorded many times. V usage is TRBV19 and J usage is TRBJ2-5; D call uncertain. The V end was cut by 3 bases, the J end by 2 bases, with 13 bases between. Germline V gives CDR1 LNHDA, CDR2 SQIVND (reference sequence). The CDR3 totals 15 residues. The CDR3 bases are TGTGCCAGTAGTATTACGGCGTCGACTCAAGAGACCCAGTACTTC. Protein product: CASSITASTQETQYF.

For this clonotype: This may be a read error, as it is one base from a much larger clone. The J gene is TRBJ2-2, the V gene TRBV11-3; 9 bases match TRBD2. The CDR3 runs 17 residues. Germline CDR1 SGHNT, CDR2 YENEEA. The DNA for the CDR3 is TGTGCCGGCAGCTTAGGAAGGATAGCGGGAGTGGCCGGGGAGCTGTTTTTT. Its translation is CAGSLGRIAGVAGELFF.

There are many counts of this clonotype. The V call is TRBV19, the J call TRBJ2-3; TRBD1 matches 8 bases. V dropped 7 bases and J dropped 0; count of bases not matched to a gene: 15. The length of the CDR3 is 18 residues. Germline V gene lookup returns CDR1 LNHDA and CDR2 SQIVND (reference sequence). The CDR3 nucleotides are TGTGCCAGTACAAGGACAGGGATGAAAGCGACTAGCACAGATACGCAGTATTTT. Translating it yields CASTRTGMKATSTDTQYF.

This clonotype has ten or more counts. V usage is TRBV6-5 and J usage is TRBJ2-1, with D perhaps matching TRBD1 (5 bases). This CDR3 is 15 amino acids long. The germline CDR1 and CDR2 sequences are MNHEY and SVGAGI. With 0 bases removed from V and 7 bases from J, the gap between germline ends came to 13 bases. This CDR3 reads CASSYSRAQANEQFF. The DNA of the CDR3 is TGTGCCAGCAGTTACTCGAGAGCACAGGCGAATGAGCAGTTCTTC.

This clonotype occurred many times. The V and J genes are TRBV5-1 and TRBJ2-6; possible D gene TRBD2, 5 bases. Between the trimmed V and J ends, which lost 4 bases and 2 bases, there was a span of 10 bases. Germline CDR1 SGHRS, CDR2 YFSETQ. The CDR3 is made up of 15 amino acids. In DNA form, the CDR3 reads TGCGCCAGCAGCAGGACTCTGGCTGGGGCCAACGTCCTGACTTTC. Protein product: CASSRTLAGANVLTF.